Each of the 12 T cell receptor beta chains below was sequenced from the same sample in a study of blood T cell repertoires in COVID-19. Produced via immunoSEQ multiplex PCR; TCRdb's table is partial and in-frame only. The table lists roughly 77,000 clones, around 90% of them singletons. The sequenced sample consisted of peripheral blood. The origin of the receptors is a human donor in a cohort sampled during active COVID-19.

The DNA of the CDR3 is TGCAGCGTTGAGCTAGCGGGAGGGCTTTTGTACAATGAGCAGTTCTTC. This sequence encodes CSVELAGGLLYNEQFF. This chain uses TRBV29-1 with TRBJ2-1, with 12 positions matching TRBD2. Germline trimming cut 3 bases from V and 4 bases from J; bases unmatched to any gene: 7. The CDR3 is 16 residues long. CDR1 is SQVTM, CDR2 ANQGSEA, per germline.

V gene TRBV3-1 (or the pseudogene TRBV3-2) combines with J gene TRBJ2-1; 9 nucleotides agree with TRBD2. Per germline, CDR1 LGHDT and CDR2 YNNKEL (reference sequence). Trimming took 1 base from V and 4 from J; bases not matched to a gene: 8. The CDR3 length is 17 residues. The CDR3: CASSQGGIAGDYNEQFF. The DNA of the CDR3 is TGTGCCAGCAGCCAAGGGGGGATAGCGGGGGATTACAATGAGCAGTTCTTC.

The chain recombines TRBV5-1 with TRBJ2-3, with D possibly being TRBD2 (6 bases). The germline V gene has CDR1 SGHRS and CDR2 YFSETQ. The CDR3 sequence is 15 residues long. Trimming stripped 5 bases from V and 6 bases from J, with 19 bases between. The chain's CDR3 is CASSRTGTGPDTQYF. Here the CDR3 DNA reads TGCGCCAGCAGTCGTACCGGGACTGGGCCCGATACGCAGTATTTT.

This clone came up a few times. V is TRBV6-2 or TRBV6-3 and J is TRBJ2-7, with TRBD2 identical over 11 bases. The CDR3 runs 14 residues. CDR1 and CDR2 (germline): MNHEY, SVGEGT. J was trimmed by 4 bases and V by 3 bases; bases with no gene match: 2. The CDR3 loop reads CASSYTSGSYEQYF. The CDR3 nucleotides read TGTGCCAGCAGTTATACTAGCGGGAGTTACGAGCAGTACTTC.

This clone came up a few times. Other DNA sequences from this sample encode an identical CDR3 as well. The CDR3 here is CASSLGTGLGYTF. Written as DNA, the CDR3 is TGTGCCAGCAGCTTAGGGACAGGGCTTGGCTACACCTTC. The J gene is TRBJ1-2, the V gene TRBV7-2; 8 bases map to TRBD1. Trimming at V came to 1 base and at J to 7 bases, leaving 2 bases not matched to a gene. Germline CDR1 is SGHTA and CDR2 is FQGNSA. CDR3 size: 13 residues.

The chain has TRBV19 and TRBJ2-5; 12 bases align to TRBD2. There are 15 residues in the CDR3. Germline CDR1 LNHDA, CDR2 SQIVND (reference sequence). J was trimmed by 4 bases and V by 3 bases; bases with no gene match: 3. CDR3 nucleotide sequence: TGTGCCAGTAGTATCCTGACTAGCGGGAGAGAGACCCAGTACTTC. This sequence encodes CASSILTSGRETQYF.

This chain uses TRBV11-2 with TRBJ2-4; 7 nucleotides match TRBD1. The V gene end was trimmed by 0 bases and the J gene end by 7 bases; junction bases not matched to a gene: 3. The CDR3 consists of 14 residues. Germline CDR1 and CDR2: SGHAT and FQNNGV. The CDR3 here is CASSLETGWNIQYF. The CDR3 DNA is TGTGCCAGCAGCTTAGAGACAGGGTGGAACATTCAGTACTTC.

J is TRBJ1-2 and V is TRBV7-9; tentatively, D is TRBD1 (6 bases). The CDR3 loop spans 14 amino acids. CDR1 is SEHNR, CDR2 FQNEAQ, per germline (reference sequence). The V gene lost 6 bases and the J gene lost 8 bases, with 19 bases spanning the gap. CDR3 region: CASSSVGRGEGYTF. The CDR3 DNA sequence: TGTGCCAGCAGTTCCGTGGGCAGGGGCGAGGGCTACACCTTC.

The rearrangement joins TRBV27 to TRBJ2-7, with 9 bases lining up with TRBD2. V shed 6 bases, J shed 3 bases, and the junction held 12 bases outside the gene matches. The germline V gene has CDR1 MNHEY and CDR2 SMNVEV (reference sequence). The CDR3 contains 16 residues. The CDR3 DNA reads as TGTGCCAGCAGGCGAACGGGGAGCGGGAGGTTCTACGAGCAGTACTTC. Protein product: CASRRTGSGRFYEQYF.

The rearrangement uses TRBV6-4 and TRBJ2-1; 9 bases agree with TRBD1. Trimming cost V 6 bases and J 4 bases; bases outside gene matches: 7. Germline V gene lookup returns CDR1 MRHNA and CDR2 SNTAGT. This CDR3 has 15 residues. CDR3 region: CASSRDREIYNEQFF. For the CDR3, the DNA is TGTGCCAGCAGCCGGGACAGGGAGATTTACAATGAGCAGTTCTTC.

The chain combines TRBV9 with TRBJ1-1; 8 nucleotides match TRBD1. V lost 0 bases, J lost 6 bases, and 13 bases stayed unmatched. This CDR3 comprises 17 residues. Germline loops: CDR1 SGDLS, CDR2 YYNGEE. The CDR3 loop reads CASSVGAGGPPMAEAFF. The CDR3 coding sequence is TGTGCCAGCAGCGTAGGGGCAGGGGGCCCTCCCATGGCTGAAGCTTTCTTT.

DNA for the CDR3: TGTGCCAGCAGACCAGACAGGCCGAACACTGAAGCTTTCTTT. Protein sequence: CASRPDRPNTEAFF. The V and J genes are TRBV3-1 (or the pseudogene TRBV3-2) and TRBJ1-1; D may be TRBD1 (6 bases). The ends were cut back, 6 bases at V and 1 base at J, with 12 bases in the middle. CDR1 is LGHDT, CDR2 YNNKEL, per germline (reference sequence). The length of the CDR3 is 14 residues.